This is a list of T cell receptor beta chains from one sample in a study of blood T cells in healthy people across ages. TCRdb called the 5' RACE reads again in MiXCR, with one record for every CDR3 protein. This repertoire shows over a million distinct CDR3 sequences, 45% to 70% found once; its top ten account for 5.5% to 8%. Sequencing used blood. Source of these receptors: a man aged 18-30 years in good health. Both conserved end residues are part of each CDR3. D genes are given only for firm matches. Some rows mark clone size as missing; the rest say once, few, many or name a class of expanded clone.

len	j_gene	abundance	d_gene	v_gene	CDR3nt	CDR3aa
15	TRBJ2-6	many	.	TRBV9	TGTGCCAGCAGCGTACCGGGCTCTGGGGCCAACGTCCTGACTTTC	CASSVPGSGANVLTF
16	TRBJ2-4	.	.	TRBV27	TGTGCCAGCAGTTTTGGGCAGGGTAGAGCCAAAAACATTCAGTACTTC	CASSFGQGRAKNIQYF
14	TRBJ2-5	.	TRBD2	TRBV7-2	TGTGCCAGCAGACTTAGCGGGGGCGGGGAGACCCAGTACTTC	CASRLSGGGETQYF
14	TRBJ2-5	once	TRBD1	TRBV20-1	TGCAGTGCTAGGACAGGGATGGTGCAGAAGACCCAGTACTTC	CSARTGMVQKTQYF
16	TRBJ1-5	few	TRBD1	TRBV5-6	TGTGCCAGCAGCTTGGCGGGACAGGGACCCTATTGGCCCCAGCATTTT	CASSLAGQGPYWPQHF
10	TRBJ2-1	few	.	TRBV25-1	TGTGCCAGCATCTGGTGTGAGCAGTTCTTC	CASIWCEQFF
14	TRBJ1-2	few	TRBD1	TRBV27	TGTGCCAGCAGTTTGTCCAGGGGGGGCTATGGCTACACCTTC	CASSLSRGGYGYTF
15	TRBJ2-7	.	.	TRBV6-1	TGTGCCAGCAGTGAAGAGGGACTTCCCTCCTACGAGCAGTACTTC	CASSEEGLPSYEQYF
13	TRBJ1-1	.	TRBD1	TRBV29-1	TGCAGCGTTGAGACAGGGGGCGCGACTGAAGCTTTCTTT	CSVETGGATEAFF
16	TRBJ2-7	.	.	TRBV4-2	TGTGCCAGCAACCAAGATCGTGCGGGCTATACCTACGAGCAGTACTTC	CASNQDRAGYTYEQYF
16	TRBJ2-1	.	TRBD2	TRBV20-1	TGCAGTGCTAGAGATCTGGCGGGGGTGGGCTACAATGAGCAGTTCTTC	CSARDLAGVGYNEQFF
15	TRBJ2-3	.	.	TRBV9	TGTGCCAGCAAAAAGGGGGATGTGGGCACAGATACGCAGTATTTT	CASKKGDVGTDTQYF
11	TRBJ2-4	few	TRBD1	TRBV6-5	TGTGCCAGCCGGACAGGGAGCATTCAGTACTTC	CASRTGSIQYF
15	TRBJ2-7	few	.	TRBV15	TGTGCCACCAGCATCCCTTTGCAGGGCGTCTACGAGCAGTACTTC	CATSIPLQGVYEQYF
16	TRBJ1-2	.	.	TRBV12-3/TRBV12-4	TGTGCCAGCAGGGGGGGCCGCCTGCCCGTTAACTATGGCTACACCTTC	CASRGGRLPVNYGYTF
16	TRBJ2-2	.	.	TRBV6-1	TGTGCCAGCAGGACCCCCAGGCAGGCTGTCACCGGGGAGCTGTTTTTT	CASRTPRQAVTGELFF
16	TRBJ2-3	many	.	TRBV18	TGTGCCAGCTCACCCCCATCCCGACAGAGCACAGATACGCAGTATTTT	CASSPPSRQSTDTQYF
14	TRBJ2-7	.	TRBD2	TRBV27	TGTGCCAGCACCCTTACAGCGGGGAGCTACGAGCAGTACTTC	CASTLTAGSYEQYF
15	TRBJ2-1	.	TRBD1	TRBV10-3	TGTGCCATCAGGGCCCCGGGACAGGGGGGGGATGAGCAGTTCTTC	CAIRAPGQGGDEQFF
13	TRBJ1-1	.	.	TRBV29-1	TGCAGCGTGAACAGGCTCTTGAACACTGAAGCTTTCTTT	CSVNRLLNTEAFF
16	TRBJ2-3	.	TRBD2	TRBV5-1	TGCGCCAGCAGCCCGGAGGGACTAGGTGTCACAGATACGCAGTATTTT	CASSPEGLGVTDTQYF
14	TRBJ2-5	.	.	TRBV30	TGTGCCTGGAGGCGGTTGGGGGGCAGCGAGACCCAGTACTTC	CAWRRLGGSETQYF
14	TRBJ1-2	.	.	TRBV20-1	TGCAGTGCTAGCCGGACAGTCCGCCCCAGGGGCTACACCTTC	CSASRTVRPRGYTF
16	TRBJ2-1	.	TRBD2	TRBV7-2	TGTGCCAGCAGCCCCAGAGGGCGGGGGGGCGGTAATGAGCAGTTCTTC	CASSPRGRGGGNEQFF
14	TRBJ2-5	.	.	TRBV28	TGTGCCAGCAGTCAAAACAGGGTTGGAGAGACCCAGTACTTC	CASSQNRVGETQYF
11	TRBJ1-2	once	.	TRBV20-1	TGCAGTGCTAGAGCAGGGAAGGGCTACACCTTC	CSARAGKGYTF
16	TRBJ1-1	few	TRBD1	TRBV3-1	TGTGCCAGCAGCCCCCGATCAACAGGGGCCAGGACTGAAGCTTTCTTT	CASSPRSTGARTEAFF
13	TRBJ2-6	.	.	TRBV27	TGTGCCAGCAGGGTGGGCGGGGCCAACGTCCTGACTTTC	CASRVGGANVLTF
17	TRBJ2-3	.	TRBD2	TRBV11-2	TGTGCCAGCAGCTTTTCGCCTCAAACTAGCGGCACAGATACGCAGTATTTT	CASSFSPQTSGTDTQYF
13	TRBJ1-1	.	.	TRBV7-7	TGTGCTAGCAGCCCAAACAGGGATACTGAAGCTTTCTTT	CASSPNRDTEAFF